The source of this T cell receptor beta chain is a study of cytomegalovirus exposure and HLA in healthy donors. Study summary: Genotyping showed 81% of fewer than 500 donors falling in the Caucasian-associated ancestry cluster. General study points: In vitro confirmation showed a few CMV-associated chains to be CMV antigen specific. In terms of immune exposure information, only CMV serostatus was available. It was reported that TCR beta sequences correctly inferred the HLA-A and HLA-B alleles for most subjects.

The PCR contained 60 Vbeta and 13 Jbeta primers. The repertoire was sequenced with immunoSEQ multiplex PCR; TCRdb's copy has only in-frame clones and lacks some. The data contain around 210,000 clones, 70% to 90% of them seen just once; the ten biggest clones take up around 0.22%. Worth noting for this clone: As yet, its antigen is unknown.

Germline-derived CDR1 and CDR2 are ENHRY and SYGVKD. The CDR3 spans 13 residues. Deletions cut 7 bases from V and 2 bases from J, with 11 bases between. Sequencing used PBMCs. The sequence was obtained from a girl aged 2 to 10 in good health and CMV-seronegative. V and J are TRBV10-3 and TRBJ1-2, with D perhaps matching TRBD1 (5 bases). The chain's CDR3 is CAITGQDNYGYTF. The CDR3, as DNA: TGTGCCATCACAGGGCAGGACAACTATGGCTACACCTTC.